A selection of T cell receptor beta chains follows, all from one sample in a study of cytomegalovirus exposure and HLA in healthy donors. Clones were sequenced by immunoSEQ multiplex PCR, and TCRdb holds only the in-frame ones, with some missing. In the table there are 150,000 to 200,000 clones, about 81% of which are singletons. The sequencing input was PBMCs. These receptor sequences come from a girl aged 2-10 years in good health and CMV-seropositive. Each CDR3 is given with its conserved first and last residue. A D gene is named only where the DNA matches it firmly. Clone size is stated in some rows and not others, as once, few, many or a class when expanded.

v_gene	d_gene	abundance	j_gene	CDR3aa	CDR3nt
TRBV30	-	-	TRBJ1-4	CAWTSLDRNEKLFF	TGTGCCTGGACTTCCTTGGACAGAAATGAAAAACTGTTTTTT
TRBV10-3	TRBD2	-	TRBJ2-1	CAISESGLAGYNEQFF	TGTGCCATCAGTGAGTCGGGACTAGCGGGATACAATGAGCAGTTCTTC
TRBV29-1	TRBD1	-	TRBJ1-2	CSVVPDRGRGGYTF	TGCAGCGTTGTACCCGACAGGGGCAGAGGCGGCTACACCTTC
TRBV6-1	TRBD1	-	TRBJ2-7	CASSVRQGAGYEQYF	TGTGCCAGCAGTGTCAGACAGGGGGCCGGCTACGAGCAGTACTTC
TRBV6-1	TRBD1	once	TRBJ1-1	CASSLDRGMNTEAFF	TGTGCCAGCAGCCTGGACAGGGGTATGAACACTGAAGCTTTCTTT
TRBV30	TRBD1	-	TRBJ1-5	CAVDRGHLPGNQPQHF	TGTGCCGTGGACAGGGGGCACCTCCCGGGTAATCAGCCCCAGCATTTT
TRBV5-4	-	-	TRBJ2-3	CASSTYTDTQYF	TGTGCCAGCAGCACCTACACAGATACGCAGTATTTT
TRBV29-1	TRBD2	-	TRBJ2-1	CSGVGLAQNYNEQFF	TGCAGCGGGGTAGGACTAGCGCAAAACTACAATGAGCAGTTCTTC
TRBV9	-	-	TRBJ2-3	CASSVDSSTDTQYF	TGTGCCAGCAGCGTAGATTCTAGCACAGATACGCAGTATTTT
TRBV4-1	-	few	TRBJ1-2	CASSPYQTPTGSPYGYTF	TGCGCCAGCAGCCCATACCAAACTCCTACAGGGTCCCCCTATGGCTACACCTTC
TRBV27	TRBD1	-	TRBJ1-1	CASSLGGGRTEAFF	TGTGCCAGCAGTTTAGGAGGGGGCAGAACTGAAGCTTTCTTT
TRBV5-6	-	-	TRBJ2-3	CASSPTLATRGDTQYF	TGTGCCAGCAGCCCGACCCTCGCGACAAGGGGAGATACGCAGTATTTT
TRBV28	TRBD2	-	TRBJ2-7	CASETGTSGRLQYF	TGTGCCAGCGAGACCGGGACTAGCGGGAGACTGCAGTACTTC
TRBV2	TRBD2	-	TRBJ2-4	CASSHSGRSSNIQYF	TGTGCCAGCAGTCATAGCGGGAGGTCCTCGAACATTCAGTACTTC
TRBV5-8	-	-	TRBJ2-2	CASRTLRGELFF	TGTGCCAGCAGGACATTAAGGGGGGAGCTGTTTTTT
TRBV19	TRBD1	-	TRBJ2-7	CASSHGTESYEQYF	TGTGCCAGTAGCCACGGGACAGAATCCTACGAGCAGTACTTC
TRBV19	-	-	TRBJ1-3	CASSMSSGNTIYF	TGTGCCAGTAGCATGAGCTCTGGAAACACCATATATTTT
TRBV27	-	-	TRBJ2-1	CASSLQGTINSEQFF	TGTGCCAGCAGTTTACAGGGGACAATAAATTCAGAGCAGTTCTTC
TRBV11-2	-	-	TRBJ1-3	CASSGRGIGNTIYF	TGTGCCAGCAGCGGCAGGGGAATCGGAAACACCATATATTTT
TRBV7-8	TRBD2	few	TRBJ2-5	CASNPPHGLAGGGETQYF	TGTGCCAGCAACCCTCCTCACGGACTAGCGGGAGGGGGAGAGACCCAGTACTTC
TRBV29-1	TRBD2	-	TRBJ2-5	CSGEGLAGDQETQYF	TGCAGCGGTGAGGGGCTAGCGGGAGATCAAGAGACCCAGTACTTC
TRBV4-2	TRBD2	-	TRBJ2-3	CASRSTSGIGDTQYF	TGTGCCAGCCGATCCACTAGCGGGATAGGAGATACGCAGTATTTT
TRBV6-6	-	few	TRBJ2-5	CASRARGMLETQYF	TGTGCCAGCAGAGCACGGGGGATGCTGGAGACCCAGTACTTC
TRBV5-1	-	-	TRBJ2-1	CASSLASRNNEQFF	TGCGCCAGCAGCTTGGCCAGCAGGAACAATGAGCAGTTCTTC
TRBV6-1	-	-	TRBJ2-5	CASRGGTSGETQYF	TGTGCCAGCAGGGGGGGGACATCCGGGGAGACCCAGTACTTC
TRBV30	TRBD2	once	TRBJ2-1	CAWSYIGLAGGNEQFF	TGTGCCTGGAGTTACATCGGACTAGCGGGAGGAAATGAGCAGTTCTTC
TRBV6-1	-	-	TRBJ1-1	CATTKTGGNTEAFF	TGTGCCACCACAAAGACAGGAGGTAACACTGAAGCTTTCTTT
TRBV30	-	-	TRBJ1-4	CAWSDPRELFNEKLFF	TGTGCCTGGAGCGACCCCCGGGAGCTATTTAATGAAAAACTGTTTTTT
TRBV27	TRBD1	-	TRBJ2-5	CASNLARDSPLETQYF	TGTGCCAGCAACCTTGCCCGGGACAGTCCTTTGGAGACCCAGTACTTC
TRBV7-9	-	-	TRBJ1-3	CASTPGFNRDPGNTIYF	TGTGCCAGCACCCCCGGCTTTAACAGGGATCCTGGAAACACCATATATTTT
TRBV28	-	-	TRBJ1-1	CASSFWKGGSNTEAFF	TGTGCCAGCAGTTTTTGGAAGGGCGGGTCGAACACTGAAGCTTTCTTT
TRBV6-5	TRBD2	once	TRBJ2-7	CASSRGLAGEREQYF	TGTGCCAGCAGCCGCGGACTAGCGGGAGAACGGGAGCAGTACTTC
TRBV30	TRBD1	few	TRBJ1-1	CALLGQESFEAFF	TGTGCCCTTCTTGGACAGGAATCATTTGAAGCTTTCTTT
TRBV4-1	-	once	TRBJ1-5	CASSQGAESNQPQHF	TGCGCCAGCAGCCAGGGGGCGGAGAGCAATCAGCCCCAGCATTTT
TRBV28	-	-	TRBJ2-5	CASRRKETQYF	TGTGCCAGCAGGAGGAAAGAGACCCAGTACTTC
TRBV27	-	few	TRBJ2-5	CASGDQGRETQYF	TGTGCCAGCGGGGATCAGGGGCGGGAGACCCAGTACTTC
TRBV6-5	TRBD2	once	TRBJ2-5	CASKFGTIQETQYF	TGTGCCAGCAAATTCGGGACTATCCAAGAGACCCAGTACTTC
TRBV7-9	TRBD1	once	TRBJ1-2	CASSSFMTGGYGYTF	TGTGCCAGCAGCTCCTTTATGACAGGGGGTTATGGCTACACCTTC
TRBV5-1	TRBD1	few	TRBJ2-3	CASSLRQGAQDTQYF	TGCGCCAGCAGCTTGCGACAGGGGGCGCAAGATACGCAGTATTTT
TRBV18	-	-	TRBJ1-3	CASQTWTRISSGNTIYF	TGTGCCAGTCAGACTTGGACACGGATAAGCTCTGGAAACACCATATATTTT
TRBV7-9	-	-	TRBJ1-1	CASSLGQMNTEAFF	TGTGCCAGCAGCTTAGGACAGATGAACACTGAAGCTTTCTTT
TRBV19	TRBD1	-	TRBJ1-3	CAVGQGTGNTIYF	TGTGCCGTTGGACAGGGCACTGGAAACACCATATATTTT
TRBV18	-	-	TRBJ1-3	CASSPGQSSGNTIYF	TGTGCCAGCTCGCCCGGACAGTCCTCTGGAAACACCATATATTTT
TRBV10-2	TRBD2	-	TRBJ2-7	CASSNPGLAVLYEQYF	TGCGCCAGCAGTAACCCGGGACTAGCGGTCCTCTACGAGCAGTACTTC